The sequence of this T cell receptor beta chain was determined in a study of Ad26.COV2.S vaccination and SARS-CoV-2 variants. As for this clone: Its specificity is unknown.

Indicated treatment: roughly 18 received Ad26.COV2.S at low or high dose, single or two shots; about 5 received placebo; per-sample allocation not given. Sampling was done on day 63 after the first vaccine or placebo injection. Findings and limits, study-wide: Similar non-spike TCR breadth was observed in recipients of vaccine and of placebo.

Germline values: CDR1 SGHNT, CDR2 YYREEE (reference sequence). The CDR3 length is 16 residues. V lost 1 base and J lost 7; bases outside the gene matches: 13. Generated by immunoSEQ multiplex PCR, the TCRdb table keeps only in-frame clones and is missing some. The sample has around 380,000 clones; about nine tenths are singletons. The chain recombines TRBV5-4 with TRBJ1-2, with 7 positions matching TRBD1. The receptor was isolated from a person aged 18 to 59 who received the Ad26.COV2.S COVID-19 vaccine or a placebo. The specimen comprised peripheral blood, sampled in a trial of Ad26.COV2.S vaccine versus placebo. CDR3: CASSLRSGQGGGGYTF. The CDR3 DNA follows: TGTGCCAGCAGCTTGAGGTCGGGGCAGGGGGGAGGTGGCTACACCTTC.